Following are 28 T cell receptor beta chains from one sample sequenced in a study of T cell responses to AZD1222 COVID-19 vaccine. Profiling relied on immunoSEQ multiplex PCR, and the TCRdb table lists in-frame clones only, not all of them. The sample has around 150,000 clones, about 90% seen once; the top ten hold 1.9%. This specimen was peripheral blood, taken on day 0 of AZD1222 vaccination. Receptor source: an adult in good health.

V gene TRBV6-5 combines with J gene TRBJ1-2; D ambiguous. Germline V gene sequence: CDR1 MNHEY, CDR2 SVGAGI. Trimming took off 9 bases at V and 7 bases at J, with 9 bases between the two ends. The CDR3 has 10 residues. The CDR3 sequence is CASHLGGYTF. CDR3 DNA: TGTGCCAGTCACCTCGGTGGCTACACCTTC.

This clone was seen only once. The chain links TRBV5-1 to TRBJ1-4, with a possible D match to TRBD1 (6 bases). This CDR3 has 15 residues. The V and J ends lost 0 bases and 3 bases respectively, with 9 bases between them. Germline-derived CDR1 and CDR2 are SGHRS and YFSETQ. CDR3: CASSLGAGANEKLFF. The DNA for the CDR3 is TGCGCCAGCAGCTTGGGGGCAGGGGCTAATGAAAAACTGTTTTTT.

The chain combines TRBV7-9 with TRBJ2-5; the D is unclear. The CDR3 extends over 15 amino acids. Germline lookup yields CDR1 SEHNR and CDR2 FQNEAQ (reference sequence). Deletions cut 5 bases from V and 2 bases from J, with 15 bases between. In DNA, the CDR3 is TGTGCCAGCAGCCGCGAGATCGGGCGGCAAGAGACCCAGTACTTC. Encoded protein: CASSREIGRQETQYF.

The V and J genes are TRBV3-1 (or the pseudogene TRBV3-2) and TRBJ1-4, with D hard to call. Germline V gene sequence: CDR1 LGHDT, CDR2 YNNKEL (reference sequence). The germline V and J ends were trimmed by 1 base and 6 bases, with 12 bases remaining between them. This CDR3 spans 15 amino acids. Here the CDR3 reads CASSQGTRTDEKLFF. The CDR3 coding sequence is TGTGCCAGCAGCCAAGGAACCAGGACGGATGAAAAACTGTTTTTT.

This clone was recorded a few times. The chain carries TRBV19 and TRBJ1-5, with D possibly matching TRBD1 (5 bases). There are 16 residues in the CDR3. V shed 1 base and J shed 2 bases, with 12 bases lying between them. Germline V lookup: CDR1 LNHDA, CDR2 SQIVND (reference sequence). The CDR3 here is CASSIVTGQGNQPQHF. The CDR3 DNA reads TGTGCCAGTAGTATAGTGACGGGGCAGGGCAATCAGCCCCAGCATTTT.

V gene TRBV6-5 combines with J gene TRBJ2-7; 7 bases fit TRBD1. Losses at the gene ends were 3 bases for V and 4 bases for J; bases not matched to a gene: 6. This CDR3 spans 14 amino acids. Germline V CDR1 and CDR2: MNHEY, SVGAGI. DNA for the CDR3: TGTGCCAGCAGTTATACCCGGGACAGTTACGAGCAGTACTTC. It yields the protein CASSYTRDSYEQYF.

The rearrangement uses TRBV19 and TRBJ1-3, with no clear D. Trimming left V 4 bases short and J 0 bases short, with 10 bases between. The CDR3 is 15 residues long. Per the germline V gene, CDR1 is LNHDA and CDR2 is SQIVND (reference sequence). As DNA, the CDR3 is TGTGCCAGTAGTACCAACTGGATCTCTGGAAACACCATATATTTT. It is translated as CASSTNWISGNTIYF. Variable domain in full (rest from reference TRBV19 and TRBJ1-3): DGGITQSPKYLFRKEGQNVTLSCEQNLNHDAMYWYRQDPGQGLRLIYYSQIVNDFQKGDIAEGYSVSREKKESFPLTVTSAQKNPTAFYLCASSTNWISGNTIYFGEGSWLTVV.

This chain connects TRBV21-1 to TRBJ2-1; the table calls TRBD1, which could not be checked here. TRBV21-1 is reported as a pseudogene. CDR3 length: 17 amino acids. The CDR3 region is CASSKEPGTGCKHEQFF. For the CDR3, the DNA is TGTGCCAGCAGCAAAGAGCCCGGGACAGGCTGTAAGCATGAGCAGTTCTTC.

The chain is built from TRBV3-1 (or the pseudogene TRBV3-2) and TRBJ2-3; D gene unclear. Germline V gives CDR1 LGHDT, CDR2 YNNKEL (reference sequence). The CDR3 covers 15 residues. Trimming removed 0 bases from V and 0 bases from J, with 7 bases in between. This CDR3 is CASSQDGGSTDTQYF. The CDR3, as DNA: TGTGCCAGCAGCCAAGACGGCGGTAGCACAGATACGCAGTATTTT.

The rearrangement uses TRBV5-1 and TRBJ2-7, with TRBD1 as a possible D gene (7 bases). The CDR3 consists of 13 residues. The V gene lost 2 bases and the J gene lost 5 bases, with 11 bases spanning the gap. Germline CDR1 is SGHRS and CDR2 is YFSETQ. The CDR3 DNA reads TGCGCCAGCAGCTTAGGAGGGACAGACGAGCAGTACTTC. This gives the protein CASSLGGTDEQYF.

V gene TRBV25-1 combines with J gene TRBJ1-2; tentatively, D is TRBD1 (5 bases). Trimming took off 2 bases at V and 2 bases at J, with 9 bases between the two ends. The CDR3 loop spans 14 amino acids. Germline CDR1 reads MGHDK; CDR2 reads SYGVNS. The CDR3 reads CASSEPGMNYGYTF. As DNA, the CDR3 is TGTGCCAGCAGTGAACCAGGGATGAACTATGGCTACACCTTC.

This chain connects TRBV5-1 to TRBJ2-1; 8 bases align to TRBD2. Germline CDR1 SGHRS, CDR2 YFSETQ. This CDR3 has 15 residues. V was clipped by 6 bases and J by 0 bases; unmatched bases: 5. The CDR3 reads CASKSLAGSYNEQFF. As DNA, the CDR3 is TGCGCCAGCAAAAGCCTAGCGGGCTCCTACAATGAGCAGTTCTTC.

V gene TRBV16 combines with J gene TRBJ2-3, with 7 positions matching TRBD2. CDR1 and CDR2 (germline): KGHSY, FQNENV. V gave up 1 base and J gave up 6 bases; unmatched junction bases: 10. The length of the CDR3 is 16 residues. The CDR3 spells CASSQLVREYGDTQYF. CDR3 nucleotides: TGTGCCAGCAGCCAATTGGTGCGGGAGTACGGGGATACGCAGTATTTT.

This clone was found once. The chain uses TRBV7-8 and TRBJ1-2, with no clear D. CDR1 is SGHVS and CDR2 is FQNEAQ in the germline V gene. V was cut by 1 base and J by 6 bases, with 9 bases left in between. This CDR3 comprises 13 residues. CDR3 sequence (DNA): TGTGCCAGCAGCTTAGACGTTAGCGATGGCTACACCTTC. This encodes CASSLDVSDGYTF.

The chain uses TRBV6-6 and TRBJ1-1; D is ambiguous. There are 13 residues in the CDR3. Trimming pared 5 bases from V and 5 bases from J, leaving 12 bases between. Looked up from germline, CDR1 is MNHNY and CDR2 is SVGAGI (reference sequence). CDR3: CASSPPAETEAFF. DNA of the CDR3: TGTGCCAGCAGTCCCCCGGCGGAAACTGAAGCTTTCTTT.

The rearrangement links TRBV7-2 to TRBJ2-7; D is uncertain. Germline assignment: CDR1 SGHTA and CDR2 FQGNSA. Between the trimmed V and J ends, which lost 2 bases and 1 base, there was a span of 9 bases. The CDR3 sequence is 14 residues long. The CDR3 sequence: CASSLRIQSYEQYF. CDR3 in DNA: TGTGCCAGCAGCTTAAGGATCCAGTCCTACGAGCAGTACTTC.

V gene TRBV11-2 combines with J gene TRBJ1-1, with TRBD1 matching over 8 bases. V dropped 1 base and J dropped 10; count of bases not matched to a gene: 8. Germline V gene lookup returns CDR1 SGHAT and CDR2 FQNNGV. This CDR3 contains 14 residues. In nucleotides, the CDR3 is TGTGCCAGCAGCTTAGTGAGGACAGGGCGGAGAGCTTTCTTT. Protein product: CASSLVRTGRRAFF.

The chain employs TRBV9 and TRBJ1-6; TRBD1 aligns across 7 bases. Unmatched junction bases numbered 8, after V lost 7 bases and J lost 7 bases. The CDR3 is made up of 14 amino acids. Germline-derived CDR1 and CDR2 are SGDLS and YYNGEE. The CDR3: CASSRDRENSPLHF. The CDR3 DNA is TGTGCCAGCTCCCGGGACAGAGAGAATTCACCCCTCCACTTT.

V is TRBV4-3 and J is TRBJ1-6; D possibly corresponds to TRBD1 (5 bases). This CDR3 region has 14 residues. V shed 3 bases and J shed 9 bases, with 12 bases lying between them. Germline V CDR1 and CDR2: LGHNA, YSLEER. CDR3 nucleotides: TGCGCCAGCAGCCAGGGTGGGGGGTCTTCACCCCTCCACTTT. Its translation is CASSQGGGSSPLHF.

The chain is built from TRBV28 and TRBJ2-3; D uncertain. Germline assignment: CDR1 MDHEN and CDR2 SYDVKM. The CDR3 length is 18 residues. V was shortened by 2 bases and J by 1 base, with 19 bases between the two germline ends. The chain's CDR3 is CASSLTFTVVAGTDTQYF. Written as DNA, the CDR3 is TGTGCCAGCAGTTTAACGTTTACTGTTGTGGCGGGCACAGATACGCAGTATTTT.

The chain carries TRBV27 and TRBJ2-1, with TRBD1 matching over 10 bases. Trimming cost V 3 bases and J 8 bases; bases outside gene matches: 10. CDR1 is MNHEY and CDR2 is SMNVEV in the germline V gene (reference sequence). This CDR3 has 16 residues. The CDR3 loop reads CASSFVPGQGRDEQFF. The CDR3 nucleotides are TGTGCCAGCAGTTTTGTTCCGGGACAGGGGAGGGATGAGCAGTTCTTC.

CDR3 residues: CASSQAVGGGYTEAFF. In nucleotides, the CDR3 is TGCGCCAGCAGCCAAGCTGTCGGGGGGGGCTACACTGAAGCTTTCTTT. The chain is built from TRBV4-1 and TRBJ1-1, with D tentatively TRBD1 (6 bases). V dropped 1 base and J dropped 3 bases, with 15 bases sitting between them. The CDR3 has 16 amino acids. From germline, CDR1 is MGHRA and CDR2 YSYEKL.

V is TRBV6-5 and J is TRBJ2-7; 12 positions match TRBD2. V was pared by 6 bases and J by 6 bases, with 9 bases of the junction left unmatched. The CDR3 is made up of 15 amino acids. Germline V gene sequence: CDR1 MNHEY, CDR2 SVGAGI. The CDR3 sequence: CASSPTGLAGLEQYF. The DNA of the CDR3 is TGTGCCAGCAGCCCGACCGGACTAGCGGGACTCGAGCAGTACTTC.

The rearrangement joins TRBV28 to TRBJ1-5, with D possibly TRBD1 on 5 matching bases. V shed 4 bases and J shed 4 bases, with 11 bases lying between them. This CDR3 comprises 14 residues. In germline, CDR1 is MDHEN, CDR2 SYDVKM. The CDR3 DNA is TGTGCCAGCAGTTCCGGGGGATGGAATCAGCCCCAGCATTTT. This encodes CASSSGGWNQPQHF.

This chain joins TRBV5-1 and TRBJ2-7, with 7 bases fitting TRBD2. The V gene's germline CDR1 is SGHRS and CDR2 YFSETQ. This CDR3 has 15 amino acids. V was pared by 2 bases and J by 1 base, with 6 bases of the junction left unmatched. The CDR3 here is CASSFEGGVSYEQYF. Written as DNA, the CDR3 is TGCGCCAGCAGCTTCGAGGGAGGGGTTTCCTACGAGCAGTACTTC.

This clone was seen only once. The chain has TRBV3-1 (or the pseudogene TRBV3-2) and TRBJ1-1, with D possibly TRBD1 on 6 matching bases. The CDR3 spans 13 residues. V was trimmed by 9 bases and J by 1 base, leaving 12 bases between them. Per germline, CDR1 LGHDT and CDR2 YNNKEL (reference sequence). CDR3 residues: CASSRGENTEAFF. The DNA of the CDR3 is TGTGCCAGTTCGAGGGGGGAGAACACTGAAGCTTTCTTT.

This chain uses TRBV3-1 (or the pseudogene TRBV3-2) with TRBJ2-1, with D tentatively TRBD2 (6 bases). Trimming left V 3 bases short and J 11 bases short, with 8 bases between. Germline CDR1 reads LGHDT; CDR2 reads YNNKEL (reference sequence). CDR3 length equals 11 residues. CDR3 in amino acids: CASSQEGQQFF. CDR3 DNA: TGTGCCAGCAGCCAGGAGGGCCAGCAGTTCTTC.

The chain couples TRBV6-5 to TRBJ1-2, with D possibly TRBD1 on 6 matching bases. The CDR3 has 14 residues. Trimming pared 4 bases from V and 8 bases from J, leaving 17 bases between. Germline V gene lookup returns CDR1 MNHEY and CDR2 SVGAGI. The CDR3 loop reads CASSWGLNTEGYTF. In DNA form, the CDR3 reads TGTGCCAGCAGTTGGGGGCTGAACACGGAGGGCTACACCTTC.